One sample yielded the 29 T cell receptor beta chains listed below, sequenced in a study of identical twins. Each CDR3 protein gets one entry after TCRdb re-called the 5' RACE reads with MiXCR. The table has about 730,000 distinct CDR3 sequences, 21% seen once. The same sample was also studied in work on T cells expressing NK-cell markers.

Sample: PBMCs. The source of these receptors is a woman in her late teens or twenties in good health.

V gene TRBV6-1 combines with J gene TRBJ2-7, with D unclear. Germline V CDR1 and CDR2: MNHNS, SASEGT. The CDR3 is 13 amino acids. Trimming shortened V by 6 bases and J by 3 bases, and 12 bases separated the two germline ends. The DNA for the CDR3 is TGTGCCAGCAGAAACCCGGCGGTCTACGAGCAGTACTTC. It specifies CASRNPAVYEQYF.

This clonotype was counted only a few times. This chain's CDR3 is CASLRGSGLQETQYF. The CDR3 DNA reads TGTGCCAGCCTCCGGGGTTCGGGACTTCAAGAGACCCAGTACTTC. V gene TRBV6-2 or TRBV6-3 combines with J gene TRBJ2-5; perhaps TRBD2 as D (6 bases). Germline V lookup: CDR1 MNHEY, CDR2 SVGEGT. The CDR3 totals 15 residues. Trimming removed 8 bases from V and 2 bases from J, with 18 bases in between.

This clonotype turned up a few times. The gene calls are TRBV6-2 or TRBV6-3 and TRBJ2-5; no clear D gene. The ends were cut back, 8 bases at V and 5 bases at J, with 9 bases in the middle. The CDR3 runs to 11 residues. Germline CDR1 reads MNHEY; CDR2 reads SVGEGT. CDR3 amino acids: CASGLGETQYF. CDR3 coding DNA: TGTGCCAGCGGCTTGGGGGAGACCCAGTACTTC.

CDR3 coding DNA: TGCAGTGCTAGTCCTCCTCGTGGGGGGCACGAGCAGTACTTC. This sequence encodes CSASPPRGGHEQYF. V and J are TRBV20-1 and TRBJ2-7; D may correspond to TRBD1 or TRBD2 (6 bases each). CDR1 DFQATT and CDR2 SNEGSKA come from the germline V gene (reference sequence). The length of the CDR3 is 14 residues. The V end lost 3 bases, the J end lost 5 bases, and 17 bases lay between the germline ends.

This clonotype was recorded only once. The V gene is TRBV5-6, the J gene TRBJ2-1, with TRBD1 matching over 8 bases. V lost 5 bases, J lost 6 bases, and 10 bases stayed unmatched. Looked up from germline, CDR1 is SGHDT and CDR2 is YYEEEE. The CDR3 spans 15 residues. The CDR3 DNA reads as TGTGCCAGCAGACATACAGGCAGGGGGCCCAATGAGCAGTTCTTC. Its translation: CASRHTGRGPNEQFF.

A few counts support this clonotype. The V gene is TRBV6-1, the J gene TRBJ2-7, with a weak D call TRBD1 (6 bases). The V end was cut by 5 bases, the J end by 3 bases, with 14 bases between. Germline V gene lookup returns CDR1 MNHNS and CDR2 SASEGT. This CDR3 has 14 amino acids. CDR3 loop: CASSPTGHGYEQYF. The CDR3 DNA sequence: TGTGCCAGCAGTCCGACGGGACACGGCTACGAGCAGTACTTC.

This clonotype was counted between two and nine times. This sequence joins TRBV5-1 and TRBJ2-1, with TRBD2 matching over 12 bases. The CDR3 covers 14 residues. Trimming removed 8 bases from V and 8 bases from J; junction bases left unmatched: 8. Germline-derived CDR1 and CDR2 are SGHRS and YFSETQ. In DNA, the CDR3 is TGCGCCAGTTCTCGGACTAGCGGGGTCCATGAGCAGTTCTTC. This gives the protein CASSRTSGVHEQFF.

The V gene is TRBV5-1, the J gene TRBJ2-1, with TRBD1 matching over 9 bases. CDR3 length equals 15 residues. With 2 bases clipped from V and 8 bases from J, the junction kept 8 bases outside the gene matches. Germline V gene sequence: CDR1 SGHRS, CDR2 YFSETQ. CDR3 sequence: CASSFLGQGLDEQFF. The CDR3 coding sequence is TGCGCCAGCAGCTTTCTGGGACAGGGTCTGGATGAGCAGTTCTTC.

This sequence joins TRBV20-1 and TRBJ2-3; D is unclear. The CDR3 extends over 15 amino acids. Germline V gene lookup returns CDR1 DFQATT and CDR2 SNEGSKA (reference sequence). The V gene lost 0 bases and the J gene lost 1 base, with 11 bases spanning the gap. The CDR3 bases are TGCAGTGCTAGAGATCCTCTGCGGCGCACAGATACGCAGTATTTT. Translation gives CSARDPLRRTDTQYF.

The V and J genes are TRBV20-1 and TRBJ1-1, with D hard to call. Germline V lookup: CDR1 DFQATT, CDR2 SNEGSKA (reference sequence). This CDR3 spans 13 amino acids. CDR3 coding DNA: TGCAGCGCCGGTAACACTATGAACACTGAAGCTTTCTTT. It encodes CSAGNTMNTEAFF.

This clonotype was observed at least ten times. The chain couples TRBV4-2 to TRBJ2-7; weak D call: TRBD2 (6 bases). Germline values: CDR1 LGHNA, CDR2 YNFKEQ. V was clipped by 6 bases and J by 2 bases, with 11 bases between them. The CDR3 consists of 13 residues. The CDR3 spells CASRSSGPYEQYF. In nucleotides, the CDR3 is TGTGCCAGCAGAAGTAGCGGACCCTACGAGCAGTACTTC.

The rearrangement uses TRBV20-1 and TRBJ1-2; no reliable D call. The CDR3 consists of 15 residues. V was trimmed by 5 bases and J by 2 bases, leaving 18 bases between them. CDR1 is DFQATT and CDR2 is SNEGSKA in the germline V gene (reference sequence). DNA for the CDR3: TGCAGTGCTGTGACGACCCAGAACCTGAACTATGGCTACACCTTC. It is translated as CSAVTTQNLNYGYTF.

As DNA, the CDR3 is TGCGCCAGCAGCCAGGGTACAGGGGGCCCCTCCTACGAGCAGTACTTC. This translates into CASSQGTGGPSYEQYF. The chain couples TRBV4-3 to TRBJ2-7; 9 nucleotides line up with TRBD1. Germline values: CDR1 LGHNA, CDR2 YSLEER. After removal of 3 bases from V and 0 bases from J, the junction contained 6 bases not matched to a gene. This CDR3 comprises 16 residues.

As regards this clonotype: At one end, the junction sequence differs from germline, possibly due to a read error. CDR3 amino acids: CASSDGTRYPVF. CDR3 DNA sequence: TGCGCCAGCAGTGACGGGACTAGGTACCCAGTCTTC. J is TRBJ2-1 and V is TRBV10-1; 8 bases fit TRBD2. Germline assignment: CDR1 WNHNN and CDR2 SYGVQD (reference sequence). The CDR3 has 12 residues.

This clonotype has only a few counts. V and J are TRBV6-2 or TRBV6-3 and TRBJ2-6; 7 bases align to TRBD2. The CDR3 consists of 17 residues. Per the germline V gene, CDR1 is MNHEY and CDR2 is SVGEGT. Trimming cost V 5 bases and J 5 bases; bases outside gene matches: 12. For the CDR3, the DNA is TGTGCCAGCAGTCAACCGGGACTATCAGACTGGGCCAACGTCCTGACTTTC. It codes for CASSQPGLSDWANVLTF.

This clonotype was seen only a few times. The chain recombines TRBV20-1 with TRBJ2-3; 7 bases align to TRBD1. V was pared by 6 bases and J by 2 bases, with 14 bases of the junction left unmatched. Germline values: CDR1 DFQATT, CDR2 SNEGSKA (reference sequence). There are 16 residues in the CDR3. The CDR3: CSAYSITGAITDTQYF. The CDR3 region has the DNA TGCAGTGCGTACAGTATTACAGGGGCAATCACAGATACGCAGTATTTT.

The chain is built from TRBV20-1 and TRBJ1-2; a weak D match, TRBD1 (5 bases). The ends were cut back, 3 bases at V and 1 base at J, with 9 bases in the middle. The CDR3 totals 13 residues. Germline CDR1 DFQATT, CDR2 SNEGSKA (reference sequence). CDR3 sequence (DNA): TGCAGTGCTAGGGGACTCAGTAACTATGGCTACACCTTC. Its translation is CSARGLSNYGYTF.

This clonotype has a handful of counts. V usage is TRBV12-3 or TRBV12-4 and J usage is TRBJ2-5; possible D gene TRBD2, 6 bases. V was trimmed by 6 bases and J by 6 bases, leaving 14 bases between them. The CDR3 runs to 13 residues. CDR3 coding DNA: TGTGCCAGCAGCCCGACTAGTAGGAAGACCCAGTACTTC. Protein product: CASSPTSRKTQYF.

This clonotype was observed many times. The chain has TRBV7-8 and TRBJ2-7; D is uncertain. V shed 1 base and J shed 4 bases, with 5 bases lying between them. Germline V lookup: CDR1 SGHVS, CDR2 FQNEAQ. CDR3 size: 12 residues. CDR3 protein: CASSLVIYEQYF. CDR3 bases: TGTGCCAGCAGCTTAGTGATTTACGAGCAGTACTTC. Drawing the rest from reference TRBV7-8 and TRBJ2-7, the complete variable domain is GAGVSQSPRYKVAKRGQDVALRCDPISGHVSLFWYQQALGQGPEFLTYFQNEAQLDKSGLPSDRFFAERPEGSVSTLKIQRTQQEDSAVYLCASSLVIYEQYFGPGTRLTVT.

The CDR3 DNA sequence: TGCAGTGCTAGCAGGGGCCGACTCAACACTGAAGCTTTCTTT. It translates to CSASRGRLNTEAFF. The chain is built from TRBV20-1 and TRBJ1-1; D is perhaps TRBD1 (6 bases). The CDR3 runs to 14 residues. V was pared by 3 bases and J by 2 bases, with 13 bases between. Germline V lookup: CDR1 DFQATT, CDR2 SNEGSKA (reference sequence).

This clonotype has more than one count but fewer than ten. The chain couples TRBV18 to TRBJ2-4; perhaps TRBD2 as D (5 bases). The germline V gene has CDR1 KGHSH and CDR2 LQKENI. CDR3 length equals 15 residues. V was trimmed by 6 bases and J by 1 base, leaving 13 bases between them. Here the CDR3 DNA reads TGTGCCAGCTCGGTCGCTCCGGGGGCCAAAAACATTCAGTACTTC. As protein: CASSVAPGAKNIQYF.

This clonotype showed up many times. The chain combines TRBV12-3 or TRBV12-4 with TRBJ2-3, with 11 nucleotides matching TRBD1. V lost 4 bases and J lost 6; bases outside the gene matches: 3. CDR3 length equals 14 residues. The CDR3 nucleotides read TGTGCCAGCAGTTCGGGACAGGGGGGGGATACGCAGTATTTT. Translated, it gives CASSSGQGGDTQYF.

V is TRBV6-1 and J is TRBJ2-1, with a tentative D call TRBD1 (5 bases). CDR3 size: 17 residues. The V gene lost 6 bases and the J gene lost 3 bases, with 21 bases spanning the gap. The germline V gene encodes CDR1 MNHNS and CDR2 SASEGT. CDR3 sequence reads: CASSQPRATRYYNEQFF. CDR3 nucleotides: TGTGCCAGCAGCCAACCCAGGGCAACGAGATACTACAATGAGCAGTTCTTC.

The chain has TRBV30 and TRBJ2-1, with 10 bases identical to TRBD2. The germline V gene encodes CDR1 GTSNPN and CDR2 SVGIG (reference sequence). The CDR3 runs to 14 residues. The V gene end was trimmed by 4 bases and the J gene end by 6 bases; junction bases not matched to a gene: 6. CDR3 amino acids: CAWTPAGGRNEQFF. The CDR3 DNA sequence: TGTGCCTGGACGCCAGCGGGGGGGCGCAATGAGCAGTTCTTC.

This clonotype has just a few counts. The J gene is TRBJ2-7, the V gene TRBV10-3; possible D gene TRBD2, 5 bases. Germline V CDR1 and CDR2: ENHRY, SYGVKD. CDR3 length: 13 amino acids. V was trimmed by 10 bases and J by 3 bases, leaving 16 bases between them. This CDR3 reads CATIPGEGYEQYF. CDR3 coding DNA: TGTGCCACCATCCCGGGCGAGGGCTACGAGCAGTACTTC.

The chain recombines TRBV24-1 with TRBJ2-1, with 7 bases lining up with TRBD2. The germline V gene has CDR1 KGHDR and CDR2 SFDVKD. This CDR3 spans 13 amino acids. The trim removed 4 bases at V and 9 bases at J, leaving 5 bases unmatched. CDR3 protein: CATSENSGGEQFF. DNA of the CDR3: TGTGCCACCAGTGAGAACTCGGGAGGTGAGCAGTTCTTC.

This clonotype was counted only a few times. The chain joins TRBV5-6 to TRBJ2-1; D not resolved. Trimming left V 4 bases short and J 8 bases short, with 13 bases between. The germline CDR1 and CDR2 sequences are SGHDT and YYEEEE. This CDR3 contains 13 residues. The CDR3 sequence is CASSPSVEHEQFF. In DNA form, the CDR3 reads TGTGCCAGCAGCCCGAGCGTAGAGCATGAGCAGTTCTTC.

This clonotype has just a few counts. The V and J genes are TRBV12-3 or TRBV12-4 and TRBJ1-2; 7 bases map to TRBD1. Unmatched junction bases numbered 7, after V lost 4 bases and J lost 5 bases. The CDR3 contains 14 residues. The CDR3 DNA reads TGTGCCAGCAGTTACTTAACAGGGGCGTATGGCTACACCTTC. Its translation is CASSYLTGAYGYTF.

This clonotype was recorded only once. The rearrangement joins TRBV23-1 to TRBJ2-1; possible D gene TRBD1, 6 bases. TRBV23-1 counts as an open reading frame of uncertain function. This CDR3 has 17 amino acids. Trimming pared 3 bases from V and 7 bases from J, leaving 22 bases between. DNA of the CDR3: TGCGCCAGCAGTCACCCAGAAGGGCAGGGGTTTGTTAATGAGCAGTTCTTC. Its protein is CASSHPEGQGFVNEQFF.